This T cell receptor (beta chain) was recorded in a study of blood T cells in healthy people across ages. Study observations and caveats: Older age coincided with a roughly linear decline in TCR beta diversity per million T cells.

The CDR3 totals 12 residues. Trimming cost V 3 bases and J 5 bases, with 10 bases left between them. CDR1 and CDR2 (germline): DFQATT, SNEGSKA (reference sequence). Total RNA amounts of at least 6 micrograms were extracted per sample. This clonotype was counted between two and nine times. Its antigen is unknown. Alongside a J-beta primer mix, a sample-barcoded 5' primer served in a second PCR lasting about 7 to 11 cycles. TCRdb re-called the 5' RACE reads with MiXCR, one entry per CDR3 protein. In the table there are 800,000 to 1,300,000 distinct CDR3 sequences, approximately 25% of which are singletons. In addition, the sample was reused for a study of T cells of mothers and their children. That work contributes: Roughly 6 children, together with their three healthy Caucasian mothers, made up the donors.

Sequencing used blood. The clonotype was recovered from a girl aged 2 to 9 in good health. The rearrangement links TRBV20-1 to TRBJ2-5; possibly TRBD2 for D (7 bases). The CDR3 spells CSASEGGETQYF. The CDR3 bases are TGCAGTGCTAGTGAGGGGGGGGAGACCCAGTACTTC.